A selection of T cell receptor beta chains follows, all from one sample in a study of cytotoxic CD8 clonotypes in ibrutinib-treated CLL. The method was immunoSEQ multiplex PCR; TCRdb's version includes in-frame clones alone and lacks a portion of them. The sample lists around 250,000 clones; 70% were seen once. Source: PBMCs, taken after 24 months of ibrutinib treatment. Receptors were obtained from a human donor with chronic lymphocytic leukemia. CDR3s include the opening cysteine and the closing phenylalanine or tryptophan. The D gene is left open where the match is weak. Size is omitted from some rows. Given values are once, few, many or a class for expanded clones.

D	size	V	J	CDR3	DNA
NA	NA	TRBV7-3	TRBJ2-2	CASSLTGELFF	TGTGCCAGCAGCTTAACCGGGGAGCTGTTTTTT
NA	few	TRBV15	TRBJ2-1	CATSSEHDNEQFF	TGTGCCACCAGCTCTGAACACGACAATGAGCAGTTCTTC
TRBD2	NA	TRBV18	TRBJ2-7	CASSPGPKTSVTYEQYF	TGTGCCAGCTCACCGGGCCCGAAGACTAGCGTAACCTACGAGCAGTACTTC
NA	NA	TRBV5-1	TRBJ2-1	CASSQGDPSYNEQFF	TGCGCCAGCAGCCAAGGGGATCCCTCCTACAATGAGCAGTTCTTC
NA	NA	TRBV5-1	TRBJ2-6	CASSLQGLSGANVLTF	TGCGCCAGCAGCTTGCAGGGACTCTCTGGGGCCAACGTCCTGACTTTC
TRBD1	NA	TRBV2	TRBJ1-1	CASTRTGGRTEAFF	TGTGCCAGCACTCGAACAGGGGGAAGGACTGAAGCTTTCTTT
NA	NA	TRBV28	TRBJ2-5	CASARSSLGETQYF	TGTGCCAGCGCCCGGTCCTCCCTGGGAGAGACCCAGTACTTC
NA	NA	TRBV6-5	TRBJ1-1	CASSLGDGRAEAFF	TGTGCCAGCAGTTTAGGGGACGGGAGGGCTGAAGCTTTCTTT
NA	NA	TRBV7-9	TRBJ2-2	CASSFPRTNTGELFF	TGTGCCAGCAGCTTTCCGCGGACGAACACCGGGGAGCTGTTTTTT
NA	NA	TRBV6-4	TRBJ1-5	CASSDSMIRDTYSNQPQHF	TGTGCCAGCAGTGACTCGATGATCCGGGACACTTATAGCAATCAGCCCCAGCATTTT
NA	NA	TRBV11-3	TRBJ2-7	CASSLGVAQKDEQYF	TGTGCCAGCAGCCTGGGGGTCGCACAGAAGGACGAGCAGTACTTC
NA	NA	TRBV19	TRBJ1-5	CASTSEWSNQPQHF	TGTGCCAGTACCTCGGAGTGGAGCAATCAGCCCCAGCATTTT
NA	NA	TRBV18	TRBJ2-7	CASSPPGTASSYEQYF	TGTGCCAGCTCACCGCCCGGGACCGCTAGCTCCTACGAGCAGTACTTC
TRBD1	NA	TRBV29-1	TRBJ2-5	CSAHRGTGGQETQYF	TGCAGCGCCCACCGGGGGACAGGGGGCCAAGAGACCCAGTACTTC
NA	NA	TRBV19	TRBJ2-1	CASNPVVHNEQFF	TGTGCCAGTAACCCAGTAGTCCACAATGAGCAGTTCTTC
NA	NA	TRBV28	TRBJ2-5	CASSRGWIEGNF	TGTGCCAGCAGCAGGGGATGGATCGAGGGTAACTTC
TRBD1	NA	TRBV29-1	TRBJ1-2	CSVQGAYGYTF	TGCAGCGTACAGGGGGCCTATGGCTACACCTTC
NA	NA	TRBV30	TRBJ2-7	CALSTLTGTHEQYF	TGTGCCTTATCCACACTTACAGGGACGCACGAGCAGTACTTC
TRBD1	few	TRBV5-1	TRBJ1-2	CASSQGQLYGYTF	TGCGCCAGCAGCCAGGGACAGCTCTATGGCTACACCTTC
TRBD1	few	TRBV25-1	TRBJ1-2	CASSTQGVHYGYTF	TGTGCCAGCAGTACTCAGGGGGTCCACTATGGCTACACCTTC
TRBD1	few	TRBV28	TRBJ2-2	CASRLMGQKNTGELFF	TGTGCCAGCAGGCTGATGGGACAGAAAAACACCGGGGAGCTGTTTTTT
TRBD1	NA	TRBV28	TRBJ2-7	CASTTGGSYEQYF	TGTGCCAGCACCACAGGGGGGTCCTACGAGCAGTACTTC
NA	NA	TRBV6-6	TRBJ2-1	CASDGSYNEQFF	TGTGCCAGCGACGGGAGTTACAATGAGCAGTTCTTC
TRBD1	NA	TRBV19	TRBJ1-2	CASRSLGDSIRNGYTF	TGTGCCAGTAGGAGTCTTGGGGACAGTATTCGCAATGGCTACACCTTC